These 15 T cell receptor beta chains share one sample of origin, sequenced in a study of tumor-infiltrating lymphocytes in glioblastoma multiforme. TCR beta libraries were built from RNA through three nested multiplex PCR rounds using modified ARM-PCR. Each CDR3 protein gets one entry after TCRdb re-called the multiplex PCR reads with MiXCR. Of 15,000 or so distinct CDR3 sequences listed, over 65% are singletons. The sequencing input was brain tumor tissue. These receptors all stem from a male donor with glioblastoma.

The chain has TRBV7-8 and TRBJ2-1; tentatively, D is TRBD2 (5 bases). The V end was cut by 2 bases, the J end by 7 bases, with 15 bases between. This CDR3 has 15 residues. From germline, CDR1 is SGHVS and CDR2 FQNEAQ. The DNA of the CDR3 is TGTGCCAGCAGCTTAACCCACGCACTAGGAAATGAGCAGTTCTTC. Encoded protein: CASSLTHALGNEQFF.

This rearrangement joins TRBV28 to TRBJ1-6; TRBD1 aligns across 7 bases. The CDR3 covers 14 residues. The V gene end was trimmed by 11 bases and the J gene end by 7 bases; junction bases not matched to a gene: 11. CDR1 and CDR2 (germline): MDHEN, SYDVKM. The CDR3 sequence: CASGQAHTNSPLHF. In DNA form, the CDR3 reads TGTGCCTCCGGACAGGCCCACACCAATTCACCCCTCCACTTT.

This clonotype has ten or more counts. The chain is built from TRBV11-2 and TRBJ1-2; no firm D call. There are 14 residues in the CDR3. Per the germline V gene, CDR1 is SGHAT and CDR2 is FQNNGV. Trimming cost V 0 bases and J 7 bases, with 12 bases left between them. CDR3 sequence: CASSLDLTGFGYTF. The CDR3 DNA follows: TGTGCCAGCAGCTTAGATTTAACCGGATTTGGCTACACCTTC.

This clonotype is categorized as medium-sized. The rearrangement uses TRBV12-3 or TRBV12-4 and TRBJ2-5; 9 bases are a match to TRBD2. There are 17 residues in the CDR3. V gave up 1 base and J gave up 0 bases; unmatched junction bases: 6. The DNA for the CDR3 is TGTGCCAGCAGTTTAGGGTGGACTAGCGTTTACCAAGAGACCCAGTACTTC. Translation: CASSLGWTSVYQETQYF.

This sequence joins TRBV5-1 and TRBJ1-5; D not certain. The CDR3 length is 13 residues. The V gene's germline CDR1 is SGHRS and CDR2 YFSETQ. The V and J ends lost 5 bases and 6 bases respectively, with 12 bases between them. The CDR3 bases are TGCGCCAGCAGGACTGACCGGAGTCAGCCCCAGCATTTT. Encoded protein: CASRTDRSQPQHF.

Comment on this clonotype: Sequence at one end of the junction differs from germline and may be a read error. This chain uses TRBV11-2 with TRBJ2-2; 8 nucleotides align to TRBD2. The CDR3 loop spans 19 amino acids. Germline CDR1 and CDR2: SGHAT and FQNNGV. DNA for the CDR3: TGTGCTAGCAGCTTAGTTCGTTCCAGCGGGGGCTCGAACACCTTGGAGCTGTTTTTT. This sequence encodes CASSLVRSSGGSNTLELFF.

In this sample, this clonotype turned up a few times. The CDR3 region has the DNA TGTGCCAGCAGCTTCGGGACGGACTATGGCTACACCTTC. Its translation is CASSFGTDYGYTF. The chain combines TRBV5-6 with TRBJ1-2, with D possibly being TRBD1 (5 bases). This CDR3 has 13 residues. Germline CDR1 reads SGHDT; CDR2 reads YYEEEE. V lost 2 bases and J 3 bases, leaving 8 bases between the germline ends.

At least ten counts were recorded for this clonotype. V usage is TRBV5-6 and J usage is TRBJ2-1, with D tentatively TRBD2 (5 bases). The CDR3 loop spans 12 amino acids. Germline V CDR1 and CDR2: SGHDT, YYEEEE. The V and J ends lost 2 bases and 10 bases respectively, with 10 bases between them. CDR3 bases: TGTGCCAGCAGCTTTGGGTCGGGAGAGCAGTTCTTC. Amino acids: CASSFGSGEQFF.

The chain employs TRBV4-3 and TRBJ2-7; 8 positions agree with TRBD1. Germline V gene sequence: CDR1 LGHNA, CDR2 YSLEER. The V gene end was trimmed by 1 base and the J gene end by 2 bases; junction bases not matched to a gene: 4. CDR3 size: 15 residues. The CDR3: CASSQGQGAPYEQYF. The CDR3 DNA is TGCGCCAGCAGCCAAGGTCAGGGGGCGCCCTACGAGCAGTACTTC.

The chain has TRBV29-1 and TRBJ2-7, with 9 positions matching TRBD1. The V segment lost 6 bases and the J segment 3 bases; nucleotides outside the gene matches: 6. The V gene's germline CDR1 is SQVTM and CDR2 ANQGSEA. The CDR3 has 13 residues. CDR3 region: CSVLGQGVYEQYF. The CDR3 DNA follows: TGCAGCGTCCTGGGACAGGGAGTCTACGAGCAGTACTTC.

This clonotype is medium-sized. This sequence joins TRBV20-1 and TRBJ1-5; D is uncertain. V was trimmed by 3 bases and J by 7 bases, leaving 19 bases between them. Germline assignment: CDR1 DFQATT and CDR2 SNEGSKA (reference sequence). The CDR3 sequence is 15 residues long. Here the CDR3 DNA reads TGCAGTGCTAGTGGGCAAGGCAGTTTGATGCAGCCCCAGCATTTT. Translated, it gives CSASGQGSLMQPQHF.

J is TRBJ1-2 and V is TRBV29-1, with TRBD1 as a possible D gene (6 bases). The length of the CDR3 is 12 residues. Germline V CDR1 and CDR2: SQVTM, ANQGSEA. The V end was cut by 3 bases, the J end by 7 bases, with 12 bases between. CDR3 residues: CSVEAGAGGYTF. The DNA of the CDR3 is TGCAGCGTTGAGGCGGGGGCTGGTGGCTACACCTTC.

This clonotype was observed at least ten times. V is TRBV28 and J is TRBJ2-5; 11 bases fit TRBD1. This CDR3 spans 16 amino acids. Germline loops: CDR1 MDHEN, CDR2 SYDVKM. V was pared by 6 bases and J by 4 bases, with 10 bases of the junction left unmatched. The CDR3: CASRISRTGGVETQYF. CDR3 coding DNA: TGTGCCAGCAGGATTTCGAGGACAGGGGGCGTAGAGACCCAGTACTTC.

Details on this clonotype: Relative to the germline gene, one junction end is altered; a read error may explain this. CDR3 nucleotide sequence: TGCAGTGCTAGACTTAGCGCAGCAACCTACAATGGGCAGTTCTTC. It specifies CSARLSAATYNGQFF. The chain has TRBV20-1 and TRBJ2-1; tentative D call: TRBD2 (5 bases). The germline V gene has CDR1 DFQATT and CDR2 SNEGSKA (reference sequence). The CDR3 loop spans 15 amino acids.

The chain joins TRBV29-1 to TRBJ2-7; maybe TRBD1 (5 bases). The germline gives CDR1 SQVTM, CDR2 ANQGSEA. The CDR3 extends over 14 amino acids. V gave up 2 bases and J gave up 0 bases, with 11 bases separating them. The CDR3 protein is CSVELGPTSYEQYF. CDR3 sequence (DNA): TGCAGCGTTGAATTGGGGCCTACCTCCTACGAGCAGTACTTC.